The present TCR beta chain was sequenced within a study of CD8+CD57+ T cells in acquired aplastic anemia. Overall study context: The average for DNA from sorted CD4+ and CD8+ cells was 3.2 ug. Overall study findings and caveats: Any difference that existed in CD8+ Simpson's diversity between patients and controls was not significant.

The V and J ends lost 0 bases and 1 base, in that order; junction bases with no gene match: 2. The V gene's germline CDR1 is LGHNA and CDR2 YSLEER. This CDR3 comprises 15 residues. The study profiled TCR beta VDJ and CDR3 using genomic DNA as template. TCRdb independently ran MiXCR on the reads; one entry per CDR3 protein. The data hold roughly 40,000 distinct CDR3 sequences, with 65% to 70% observed a single time. This clonotype was recorded many times. Its specificity is unknown. The receptor's source is a human donor in good health, serving as a control. V gene TRBV4-3 combines with J gene TRBJ1-1; TRBD1 matches 7 bases. The material sequenced was sorted CD4+, CD8+, or CD8+CD57+ T cells (not recorded which) from PBMCs. The CDR3, as DNA: TGCGCCAGCAGCCAAGAAGGACAGGCGAACACTGAAGCTTTCTTT. Protein sequence: CASSQEGQANTEAFF.